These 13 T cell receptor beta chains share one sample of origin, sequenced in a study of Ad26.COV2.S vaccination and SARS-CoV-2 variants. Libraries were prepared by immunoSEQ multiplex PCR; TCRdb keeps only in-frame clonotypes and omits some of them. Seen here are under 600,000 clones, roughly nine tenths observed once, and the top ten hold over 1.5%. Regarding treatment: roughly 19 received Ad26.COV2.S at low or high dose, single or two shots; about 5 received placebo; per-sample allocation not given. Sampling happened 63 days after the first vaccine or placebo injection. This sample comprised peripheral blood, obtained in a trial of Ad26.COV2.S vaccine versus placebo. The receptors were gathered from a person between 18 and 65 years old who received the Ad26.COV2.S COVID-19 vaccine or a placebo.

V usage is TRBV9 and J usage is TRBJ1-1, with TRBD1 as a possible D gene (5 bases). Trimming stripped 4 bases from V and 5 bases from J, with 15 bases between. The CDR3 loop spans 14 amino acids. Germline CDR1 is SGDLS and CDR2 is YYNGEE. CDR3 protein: CASSPAGGFTEAFF. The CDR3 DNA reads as TGTGCCAGCAGCCCAGCGGGGGGTTTTACTGAAGCTTTCTTT.

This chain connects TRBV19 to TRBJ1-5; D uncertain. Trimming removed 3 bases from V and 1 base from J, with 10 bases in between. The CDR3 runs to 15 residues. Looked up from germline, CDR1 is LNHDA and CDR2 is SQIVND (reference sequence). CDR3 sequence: CASSIGLGSNQPQHF. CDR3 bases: TGTGCCAGTAGTATTGGGTTAGGGAGCAATCAGCCCCAGCATTTT.

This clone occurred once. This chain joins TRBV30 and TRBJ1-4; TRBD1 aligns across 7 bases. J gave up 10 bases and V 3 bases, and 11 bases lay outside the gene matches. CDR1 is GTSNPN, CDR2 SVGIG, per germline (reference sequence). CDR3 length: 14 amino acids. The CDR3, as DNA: TGTGCCTGGAGCAGTAGAGGGGGCGGGGGAAAACTGTTTTTT. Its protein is CAWSSRGGGGKLFF.

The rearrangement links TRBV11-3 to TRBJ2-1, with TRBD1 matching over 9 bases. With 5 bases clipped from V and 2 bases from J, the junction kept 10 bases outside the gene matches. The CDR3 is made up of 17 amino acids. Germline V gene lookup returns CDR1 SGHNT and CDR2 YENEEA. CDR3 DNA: TGTGCCAGCAGCACTAGGACAGGGGTTCAGCCCTACAATGAGCAGTTCTTC. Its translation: CASSTRTGVQPYNEQFF.

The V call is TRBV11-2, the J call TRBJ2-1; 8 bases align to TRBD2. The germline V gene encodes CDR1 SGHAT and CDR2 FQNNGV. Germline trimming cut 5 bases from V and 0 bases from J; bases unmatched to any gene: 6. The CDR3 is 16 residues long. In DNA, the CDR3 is TGTGCCAGCAGCCTAAAAGCGGGAGTCTCCTACAATGAGCAGTTCTTC. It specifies CASSLKAGVSYNEQFF.

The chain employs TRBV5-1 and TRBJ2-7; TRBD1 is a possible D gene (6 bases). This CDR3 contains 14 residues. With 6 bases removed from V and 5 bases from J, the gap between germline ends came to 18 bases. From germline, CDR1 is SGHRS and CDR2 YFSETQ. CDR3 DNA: TGCGCCAGCACCTGGGGGCCTACCGCTCACGAGCAGTACTTC. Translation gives CASTWGPTAHEQYF.

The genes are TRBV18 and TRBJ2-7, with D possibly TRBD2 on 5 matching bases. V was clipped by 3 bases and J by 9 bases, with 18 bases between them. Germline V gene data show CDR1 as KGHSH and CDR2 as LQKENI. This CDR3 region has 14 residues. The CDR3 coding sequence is TGTGCCAGCTCACCCTCGGACTCGCAAGGTGGGCAGTACTTC. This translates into CASSPSDSQGGQYF.

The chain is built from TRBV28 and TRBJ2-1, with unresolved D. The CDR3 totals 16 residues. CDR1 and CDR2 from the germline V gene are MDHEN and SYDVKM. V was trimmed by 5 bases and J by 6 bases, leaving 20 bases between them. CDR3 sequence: CASSPRKGLRVNEQFF. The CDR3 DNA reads TGTGCCAGCAGTCCCAGGAAAGGGCTGCGCGTCAATGAGCAGTTCTTC.

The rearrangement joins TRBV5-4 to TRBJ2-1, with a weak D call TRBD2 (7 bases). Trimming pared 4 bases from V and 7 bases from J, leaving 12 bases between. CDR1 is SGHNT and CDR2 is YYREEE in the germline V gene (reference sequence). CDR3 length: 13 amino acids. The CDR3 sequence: CASSPGGLNEQFF. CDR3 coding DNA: TGTGCCAGCAGCCCCGGGGGGCTGAATGAGCAGTTCTTC. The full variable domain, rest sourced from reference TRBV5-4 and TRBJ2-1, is ETGVTQSPTHLIKTRGQQVTLRCSSQSGHNTVSWYQQALGQGPQFIFQYYREEENGRGNFPPRFSGLQFPNYSSELNVNALELDDSALYLCASSPGGLNEQFFGPGTRLTVL.

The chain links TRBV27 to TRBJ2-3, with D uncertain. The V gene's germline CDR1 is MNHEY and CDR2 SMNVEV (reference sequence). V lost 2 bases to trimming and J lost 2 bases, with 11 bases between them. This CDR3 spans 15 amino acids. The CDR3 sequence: CASSLTTDPTDTQYF. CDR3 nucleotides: TGTGCCAGCAGTTTAACGACGGACCCCACAGATACGCAGTATTTT.

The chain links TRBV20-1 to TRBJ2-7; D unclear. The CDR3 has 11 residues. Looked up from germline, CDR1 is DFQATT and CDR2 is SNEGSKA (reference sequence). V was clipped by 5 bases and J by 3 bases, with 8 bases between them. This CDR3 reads CSAALNYEQYF. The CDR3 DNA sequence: TGCAGTGCTGCCCTAAACTACGAGCAGTACTTC.

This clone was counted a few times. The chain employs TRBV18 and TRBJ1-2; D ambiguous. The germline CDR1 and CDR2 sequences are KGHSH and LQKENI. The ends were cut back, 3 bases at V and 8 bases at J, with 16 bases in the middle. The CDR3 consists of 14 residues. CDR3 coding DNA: TGTGCCAGCTCACCCTCTGGACGATTTGGCGGCTACACCTTC. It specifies CASSPSGRFGGYTF.

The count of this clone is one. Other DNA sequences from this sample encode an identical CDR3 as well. The CDR3 spells CASSLGGVTYEQYF. The DNA for the CDR3 is TGCGCCAGCAGCTTGGGCGGGGTTACCTACGAGCAGTACTTC. The V and J genes are TRBV5-1 and TRBJ2-7, with a possible D match to TRBD2 (6 bases). This CDR3 contains 14 residues. Germline CDR1 reads SGHRS; CDR2 reads YFSETQ. V was shortened by 0 bases and J by 2 bases, with 9 bases between the two germline ends.